Each of the 32 T cell receptor beta chains below was sequenced from the same sample in a study of control samples from healthy donors and cancer patients. The data were produced by immunoSEQ multiplex PCR, yet TCRdb's version contains in-frame clones alone and is incomplete. The sample holds roughly 130,000 clones, 75% to 95% seen once. Sequencing was done on a sample of blood. The receptors originated from a young man in good health.

The rearrangement uses TRBV7-2 and TRBJ2-7; 12 nucleotides align to TRBD2. Germline values: CDR1 SGHTA, CDR2 FQGNSA. Trimming at V came to 5 bases and at J to 6 bases, leaving 5 bases not matched to a gene. The CDR3 covers 14 residues. The CDR3 DNA is TGTGCCAGCAGCGTAGGACTAGCGGGAAGCGAGCAGTACGTC. Protein product: CASSVGLAGSEQYV.

The rearrangement joins TRBV19 to TRBJ2-7; 8 nucleotides line up with TRBD1. The CDR3 runs 15 residues. J was trimmed by 2 bases and V by 3 bases; bases with no gene match: 6. Germline V gene data show CDR1 as LNHDA and CDR2 as SQIVND (reference sequence). This CDR3 reads CASSISRGPTYEQYF. DNA for the CDR3: TGTGCCAGTAGTATCTCCAGGGGGCCAACCTACGAGCAGTACTTC.

The genes are TRBV7-9 and TRBJ2-1; no reliable D call. This CDR3 is built from 14 residues. Trimming removed 1 base from V and 2 bases from J, with 6 bases in between. Germline CDR1 SEHNR, CDR2 FQNEAQ (reference sequence). CDR3 region: CASSLGQAYNEQFF. The CDR3 region has the DNA TGTGCCAGCAGCTTAGGGCAGGCCTACAATGAGCAGTTCTTC.

V gene TRBV7-2 combines with J gene TRBJ2-1, with 14 bases aligning to TRBD2. The germline gives CDR1 SGHTA, CDR2 FQGNSA. With 1 base clipped from V and 12 bases from J, the junction kept 8 bases outside the gene matches. This CDR3 spans 16 amino acids. The CDR3: CASSLDGTSGSFGQFF. CDR3 nucleotides: TGTGCCAGCAGCTTAGACGGGACTAGCGGGAGTTTCGGGCAGTTCTTC.

The chain recombines TRBV28 with TRBJ1-5; D is perhaps TRBD1 (5 bases). Trimming removed 11 bases from V and 1 base from J, with 6 bases in between. Germline CDR1 MDHEN, CDR2 SYDVKM. The CDR3 loop spans 11 amino acids. CDR3 sequence reads: CAGGSNQPQHF. As DNA, the CDR3 is TGTGCCGGGGGGAGCAATCAGCCCCAGCATTTT.

This clone was recorded only once. J is TRBJ1-1 and V is TRBV18; D perhaps matches TRBD1 (6 bases). Trimming took off 5 bases at V and 5 bases at J, with 9 bases between the two ends. From germline, CDR1 is KGHSH and CDR2 LQKENI. The CDR3 is 12 amino acids. The CDR3 is CASSAGVTEAFF. The CDR3 DNA sequence: TGTGCCAGCTCAGCAGGGGTAACTGAAGCTTTCTTT.

V usage is TRBV29-1 and J usage is TRBJ1-2; 8 bases line up with TRBD1. The CDR3 totals 16 residues. After removal of 3 bases from V and 0 bases from J, the junction contained 9 bases not matched to a gene. CDR1 and CDR2 (germline): SQVTM, ANQGSEA. The CDR3 is CSVDRSQGAANYGYTF. CDR3 DNA sequence: TGCAGCGTTGATCGGTCGCAGGGGGCCGCTAACTATGGCTACACCTTC. Full variable domain (rest looked up from reference TRBV29-1 and TRBJ1-2): SAVISQKPSRDICQRGTSLTIQCQVDSQVTMMFWYRQQPGQSLTLIATANQGSEATYESGFVIDKFPISRPNLTFSTLTVSNMSPEDSSIYLCSVDRSQGAANYGYTFGSGTRLTVV.

This chain links TRBV6-4 with TRBJ2-1; a weak D match, TRBD1 (5 bases). This CDR3 has 15 residues. V gave up 2 bases and J gave up 7 bases, with 15 bases separating them. The germline V gene has CDR1 MRHNA and CDR2 SNTAGT. CDR3 sequence: CASSDGAGWVNEQFF. The CDR3, as DNA: TGTGCCAGCAGTGACGGGGCAGGGTGGGTGAATGAGCAGTTCTTC.

V usage is TRBV9 and J usage is TRBJ2-4; 7 positions match TRBD1. The V gene's germline CDR1 is SGDLS and CDR2 YYNGEE. The CDR3 has 14 amino acids. Losses at the gene ends were 0 bases for V and 5 bases for J; bases not matched to a gene: 2. CDR3 sequence reads: CASSVGGQENIQYF. The CDR3 coding sequence is TGTGCCAGCAGCGTAGGCGGACAGGAAAACATTCAGTACTTC.

The chain joins TRBV24-1 to TRBJ2-1; 9 bases are a match to TRBD2. V was pared by 6 bases and J by 7 bases, with 9 bases of the junction left unmatched. The CDR3 contains 15 residues. Germline CDR1 KGHDR, CDR2 SFDVKD. The chain's CDR3 is CATSTLAGVGNEQFF. As DNA, the CDR3 is TGTGCCACCAGTACCTTAGCGGGAGTGGGAAATGAGCAGTTCTTC.

This chain links TRBV15 with TRBJ1-1; D is unresolved. V lost 0 bases and J lost 5, with 10 bases in between. The CDR3 runs to 14 residues. CDR1 and CDR2 (germline): LNHNV, YYDKDF (reference sequence). CDR3 region: CATSRDGRATEAFF. The CDR3 bases are TGTGCCACCAGCAGAGATGGGAGGGCAACTGAAGCTTTCTTT.

This clone was detected once. This chain joins TRBV6-5 and TRBJ2-1, with D maybe TRBD2 (6 bases). Germline values: CDR1 MNHEY, CDR2 SVGAGI. V was shortened by 0 bases and J by 1 base, with 7 bases between the two germline ends. This CDR3 has 15 residues. CDR3 nucleotides: TGTGCCAGCAGTTACTCCGCGGGGTCCTACAATGAGCAGTTCTTC. It specifies CASSYSAGSYNEQFF.

V and J are TRBV6-5 and TRBJ1-6, with D hard to call. Per germline, CDR1 MNHEY and CDR2 SVGAGI. CDR3 length: 13 residues. The V end was cut by 7 bases, the J end by 7 bases, with 11 bases between. In DNA, the CDR3 is TGTGCCAGCATGTCCGATCAGAATTCACCCCTCCACTTT. It yields the protein CASMSDQNSPLHF.

This clone has a single count. The chain couples TRBV19 to TRBJ1-3; maybe TRBD1 (5 bases). Germline-derived CDR1 and CDR2 are LNHDA and SQIVND (reference sequence). There are 16 residues in the CDR3. V lost 4 bases, J lost 2 bases, and 15 bases lay in between. The CDR3 reads CASSNAMRGTGNTIYF. CDR3 DNA: TGTGCCAGTAGTAACGCCATGAGGGGCACTGGAAACACCATATATTTT.

V usage is TRBV19 and J usage is TRBJ2-5; perhaps D is TRBD1 or TRBD2 (5 bases each). This CDR3 is 15 amino acids long. The V end lost 3 bases, the J end lost 4 bases, and 15 bases lay between the germline ends. The germline V gene encodes CDR1 LNHDA and CDR2 SQIVND (reference sequence). The CDR3 reads CASSIPSRGGETQYF. The CDR3 region has the DNA TGTGCCAGTAGTATTCCCTCCCGGGGCGGAGAGACCCAGTACTTC. The full variable domain, in which reference TRBV19 and TRBJ2-5 provide the parts outside the CDR3, is DGGITQSPKYLFRKEGQNVTLSCEQNLNHDAMYWYRQDPGQGLRLIYYSQIVNDFQKGDIAEGYSVSREKKESFPLTVTSAQKNPTAFYLCASSIPSRGGETQYFGPGTRLLVL.

The chain employs TRBV15 and TRBJ2-1; 12 nucleotides match TRBD1. The trim removed 4 bases at V and 11 bases at J, leaving 6 bases unmatched. Germline-derived CDR1 and CDR2 are LNHNV and YYDKDF (reference sequence). This CDR3 spans 14 amino acids. As DNA, the CDR3 is TGTGCCACCAGCACGGGACAGGGGGCTCTTAAGCAGTTCTTC. Its protein product is CATSTGQGALKQFF.

The V call is TRBV28, the J call TRBJ2-3; D call uncertain. CDR3 size: 15 residues. V lost 6 bases to trimming and J lost 4 bases, with 17 bases between them. Germline V gene data show CDR1 as MDHEN and CDR2 as SYDVKM. CDR3 sequence (DNA): TGTGCCAGCAGCTCCTTAAGGGATTATTCAGATACGCAGTATTTT. Protein: CASSSLRDYSDTQYF.

This clone was seen a single time. The chain carries TRBV6-1 and TRBJ1-2, with unresolved D. The CDR3 is made up of 12 amino acids. Trimming stripped 3 bases from V and 2 bases from J, with 4 bases between. Germline loops: CDR1 MNHNS, CDR2 SASEGT. CDR3 sequence: CASSEENYGYTF. For the CDR3, the DNA is TGTGCCAGCAGTGAGGAAAACTATGGCTACACCTTC.

The genes are TRBV19 and TRBJ1-5; TRBD1 matches at 9 bases. In germline, CDR1 is LNHDA, CDR2 SQIVND (reference sequence). Trimming took 8 bases from V and 4 from J; bases not matched to a gene: 6. The CDR3 consists of 14 residues. CDR3 amino acids: CASFDRGFNQPQHF. CDR3 nucleotides: TGTGCCAGTTTCGACAGGGGGTTTAATCAGCCCCAGCATTTT.

The rearrangement links TRBV6-5 to TRBJ1-2; D is unresolved. The CDR3 is 13 residues long. Germline V gene lookup returns CDR1 MNHEY and CDR2 SVGAGI. Trimming cost V 6 bases and J 2 bases, with 10 bases left between them. The CDR3 DNA reads TGTGCCAGCAGACGAGACGGGAACTATGGCTACACCTTC. Protein sequence: CASRRDGNYGYTF.

The table lists this clone with a few counts. This rearrangement joins TRBV5-1 to TRBJ1-6; possible D gene TRBD1, 6 bases. This CDR3 is 16 amino acids long. Germline V gene data show CDR1 as SGHRS and CDR2 as YFSETQ. Trimming stripped 0 bases from V and 4 bases from J, with 11 bases between. CDR3 residues: CASSLAGQKYNSPLHF. CDR3 DNA sequence: TGCGCCAGCAGCTTGGCCGGACAGAAATATAATTCACCCCTCCACTTT.

This clone appeared a few times. As DNA, the CDR3 is TGTGCCAGCAGTGTGAGGGCCCCGGGTGGGTCCGAGACCCAGTACTTC. This sequence encodes CASSVRAPGGSETQYF. V and J are TRBV25-1 and TRBJ2-5; a weak D match, TRBD2 (5 bases). Germline V CDR1 and CDR2: MGHDK, SYGVNS. Trimming cost V 4 bases and J 5 bases, with 20 bases left between them. CDR3 length: 16 residues.

J is TRBJ2-2 and V is TRBV4-1, with D perhaps being TRBD1 or TRBD2 (5 bases each). Germline CDR1 reads MGHRA; CDR2 reads YSYEKL. V was shortened by 1 base and J by 4 bases, with 13 bases between the two germline ends. The CDR3 runs 16 residues. CDR3: CASSQVAGRGTGELFF. The DNA of the CDR3 is TGCGCCAGCAGCCAAGTCGCGGGTAGGGGCACCGGGGAGCTGTTTTTT.

This clone was observed a single time. The V and J genes are TRBV12-3 or TRBV12-4 and TRBJ2-5, with D maybe TRBD1 (7 bases). The V end lost 7 bases, the J end lost 5 bases, and 8 bases lay between the germline ends. There are 11 residues in the CDR3. The CDR3: CASTGGETQYF. The CDR3 DNA is TGTGCCAGCACAGGGGGGGAGACCCAGTACTTC.

The gene calls are TRBV6-5 and TRBJ2-3; TRBD1 is a possible D gene (5 bases). There are 12 residues in the CDR3. The V end was cut by 2 bases, the J end by 6 bases, with 6 bases between. CDR1 and CDR2 (germline): MNHEY, SVGAGI. The DNA for the CDR3 is TGTGCCAGCAGTTACCCAGGGGATACGCAGTATTTT. It is translated as CASSYPGDTQYF.

This chain links TRBV14 with TRBJ2-1, with 7 nucleotides matching TRBD1. Trimming at V came to 4 bases and at J to 0 bases, leaving 9 bases not matched to a gene. Germline values: CDR1 SGHDN, CDR2 FVKESK. The CDR3 has 17 residues. This CDR3 reads CASSLLLGGRSYNEQFF. DNA of the CDR3: TGTGCCAGCAGCCTCCTTCTAGGGGGCCGCTCCTACAATGAGCAGTTCTTC.

This chain joins TRBV6-5 and TRBJ2-2, with D perhaps assigned TRBD1 or TRBD2 (6 bases each). The CDR3 has 15 amino acids. V lost 1 base and J lost 5, with 11 bases in between. The germline CDR1 and CDR2 sequences are MNHEY and SVGAGI. The CDR3: CASSYWGAGTGELFF. CDR3 nucleotides: TGTGCCAGCAGTTACTGGGGGGCGGGGACCGGGGAGCTGTTTTTT.

This chain connects TRBV5-1 to TRBJ1-5; no clear D gene. The CDR3 has 12 amino acids. The germline V gene encodes CDR1 SGHRS and CDR2 YFSETQ. V was shortened by 7 bases and J by 6 bases, with 11 bases between the two germline ends. CDR3 in DNA: TGCGCCAGCCGTTCTCCGGGTCAGCCCCAGCATTTT. Translation gives CASRSPGQPQHF.

The chain has TRBV10-1 and TRBJ2-1; D is perhaps TRBD2 (6 bases). The CDR3 extends over 15 amino acids. V was shortened by 6 bases and J by 5 bases, with 17 bases between the two germline ends. Germline V CDR1 and CDR2: WNHNN, SYGVQD (reference sequence). CDR3 bases: TGCGCCAGCAGCTTAACAGCGGGTGCCGACAATGAGCAGTTCTTC. It translates to CASSLTAGADNEQFF.

This clone was detected only once. This chain connects TRBV5-1 to TRBJ2-1, with 10 bases aligning to TRBD2. From germline, CDR1 is SGHRS and CDR2 YFSETQ. The V gene end was trimmed by 2 bases and the J gene end by 8 bases; junction bases not matched to a gene: 10. The CDR3 is made up of 16 amino acids. CDR3 protein: CASSFMLAGGFDEQFF. CDR3 nucleotide sequence: TGCGCCAGCAGCTTTATGTTAGCGGGGGGATTCGATGAGCAGTTCTTC.

The CDR3 DNA reads as TGCGCCAGCAGCCAAGATCATCCTAGCGTGGCTTTTTACGAGCAGTACGTC. As protein: CASSQDHPSVAFYEQYV. The chain recombines TRBV4-3 with TRBJ2-7; possibly TRBD2 for D (6 bases). Trimming shortened V by 0 bases and J by 4 bases, and 19 bases separated the two germline ends. The CDR3 has 17 amino acids. The germline V gene has CDR1 LGHNA and CDR2 YSLEER.

The DNA of the CDR3 is TGTGCCAGCAGTTTGTCCGGGGGAAAAACTGAAGCTTTCTTT. Translated: CASSLSGGKTEAFF. The chain links TRBV28 to TRBJ1-1; maybe TRBD1 (5 bases). The CDR3 is 14 residues long. V lost 3 bases and J lost 5, with 13 bases in between. CDR1 MDHEN and CDR2 SYDVKM come from the germline V gene.